Presented here are 11 T cell receptor beta chains from one specimen sequenced in a study of monozygotic twins with inflammatory bowel disease. TCRdb reanalyzed the 5' RACE reads and collapses them to one entry per CDR3 protein, without DNA. Recorded for this sample: 330,000 or so distinct CDR3 sequences. Material: blood. The receptors stem from a human donor with ulcerative colitis or Crohn's disease, or a healthy co-twin of an affected twin (not recorded which).

The rearrangement uses TRBV5-1 and TRBJ1-2; TCRdb picks TRBD1, but there is no DNA to check that call. Per germline, CDR1 SGHRS and CDR2 YFSETQ. This CDR3 is 14 amino acids long. The CDR3 sequence: CASSLGQGLDGYTF. Complete variable domain (other parts from reference TRBV5-1 and TRBJ1-2): KAGVTQTPRYLIKTRGQQVTLSCSPISGHRSVSWYQQTPGQGLQFLFEYFSETQRNKGNFPGRFSGRQFSNSRSEMNVSTLELGDSALYLCASSLGQGLDGYTFGSGTRLTVV.

This sequence joins TRBV15 and TRBJ2-2; TCRdb returns TRBD1, unconfirmable since there is no DNA. This CDR3 contains 13 residues. The germline V gene encodes CDR1 LNHNV and CDR2 YYDKDF (reference sequence). The CDR3 region is CATSRQGSGELFF.

The rearrangement joins TRBV7-9 to TRBJ2-3. Germline V lookup: CDR1 SEHNR, CDR2 FQNEAQ (reference sequence). The CDR3 is 14 residues long. CDR3 sequence: CASSSTSSTDTQYF.

The chain recombines TRBV6-5 with TRBJ2-3; there is no DNA to check the TCRdb D call of TRBD1. Germline V CDR1 and CDR2: MNHEY, SVGAGI. This CDR3 has 15 amino acids. CDR3 sequence reads: CASSLVGGSTDTQYF.

This chain joins TRBV5-1 and TRBJ1-2. The CDR3 runs to 14 residues. Germline CDR1 and CDR2: SGHRS and YFSETQ. The CDR3 loop reads CASSRTEGFNGYTF.

The J gene is TRBJ2-1, the V gene TRBV7-2; there is no DNA to check the TCRdb D call of TRBD1. This CDR3 has 13 residues. The germline gives CDR1 SGHTA, CDR2 FQGNSA. CDR3 in amino acids: CASSLVGGHEQFF.

This chain links TRBV10-3 with TRBJ2-3; there is no DNA to check the TCRdb D call of TRBD2. Germline lookup yields CDR1 ENHRY and CDR2 SYGVKD. The CDR3 loop spans 14 amino acids. The CDR3 reads CAIKPAGGSDTQYF.

The chain couples TRBV20-1 to TRBJ1-3; TCRdb returns TRBD1, unconfirmable since there is no DNA. The CDR3 has 14 residues. Germline CDR1 and CDR2: DFQATT and SNEGSKA (reference sequence). The CDR3 region is CSAPHVSRGATIYF.

This sequence joins TRBV20-1 and TRBJ1-2; there is no DNA to check the TCRdb D call of TRBD1. CDR1 DFQATT and CDR2 SNEGSKA come from the germline V gene (reference sequence). The CDR3 totals 13 residues. The CDR3 sequence is CSARPDRAGGYTF.

The chain couples TRBV12-3 or TRBV12-4 to TRBJ2-2; TCRdb names TRBD1, which stays unverified in the absence of DNA. The CDR3 totals 14 residues. CDR3: CASSFGGRIGELFF.

This chain joins TRBV9 and TRBJ1-5. This CDR3 spans 14 amino acids. CDR1 SGDLS and CDR2 YYNGEE come from the germline V gene. CDR3 sequence reads: CASSVDLATQPQHF.